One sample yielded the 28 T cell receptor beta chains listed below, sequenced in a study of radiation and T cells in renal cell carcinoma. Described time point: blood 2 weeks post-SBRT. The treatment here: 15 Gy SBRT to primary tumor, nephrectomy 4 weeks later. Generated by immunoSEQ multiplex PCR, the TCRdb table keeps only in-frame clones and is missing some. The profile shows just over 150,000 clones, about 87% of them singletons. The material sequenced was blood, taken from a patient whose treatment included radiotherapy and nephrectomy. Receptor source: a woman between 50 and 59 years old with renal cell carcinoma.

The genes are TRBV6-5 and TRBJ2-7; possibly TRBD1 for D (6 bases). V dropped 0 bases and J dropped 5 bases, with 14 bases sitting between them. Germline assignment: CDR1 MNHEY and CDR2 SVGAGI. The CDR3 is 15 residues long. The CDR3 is CASSYSSQGFHEQYF. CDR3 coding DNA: TGTGCCAGCAGTTACTCGAGTCAGGGGTTCCACGAGCAGTACTTC.

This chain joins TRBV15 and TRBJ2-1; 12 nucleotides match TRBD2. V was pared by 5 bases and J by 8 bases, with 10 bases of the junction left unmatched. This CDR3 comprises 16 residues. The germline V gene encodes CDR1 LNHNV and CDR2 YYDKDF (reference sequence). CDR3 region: CATSGNLAGGPHEQFF. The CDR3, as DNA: TGTGCCACCAGCGGGAATCTAGCGGGGGGGCCGCATGAGCAGTTCTTC.

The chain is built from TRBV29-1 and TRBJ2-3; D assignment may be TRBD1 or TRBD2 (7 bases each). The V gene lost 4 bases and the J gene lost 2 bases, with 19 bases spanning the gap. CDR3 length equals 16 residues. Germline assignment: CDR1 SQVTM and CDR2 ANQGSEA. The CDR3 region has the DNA TGCAGCGTTGGGGGACAGCCCCGGGGGGTCACAGATACGCAGTATTTT. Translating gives CSVGGQPRGVTDTQYF.

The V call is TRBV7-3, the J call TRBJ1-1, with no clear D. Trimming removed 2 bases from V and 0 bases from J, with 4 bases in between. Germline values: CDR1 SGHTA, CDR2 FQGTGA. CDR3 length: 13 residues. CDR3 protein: CASSLSVNTEAFF. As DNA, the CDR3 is TGTGCCAGCAGCTTATCAGTGAACACTGAAGCTTTCTTT.

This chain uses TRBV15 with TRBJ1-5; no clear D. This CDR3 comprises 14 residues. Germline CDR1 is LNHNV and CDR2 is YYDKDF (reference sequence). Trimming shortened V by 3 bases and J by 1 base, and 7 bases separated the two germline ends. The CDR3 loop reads CATSRGDSNQPQHF. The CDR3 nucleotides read TGTGCCACCAGCAGGGGAGACAGCAATCAGCCCCAGCATTTT.

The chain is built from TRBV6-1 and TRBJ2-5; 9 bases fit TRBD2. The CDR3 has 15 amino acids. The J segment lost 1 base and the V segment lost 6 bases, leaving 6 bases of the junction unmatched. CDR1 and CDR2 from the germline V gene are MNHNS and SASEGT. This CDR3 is CASSDGLAIQETQYF. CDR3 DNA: TGTGCCAGCAGCGACGGACTAGCGATCCAAGAGACCCAGTACTTC.

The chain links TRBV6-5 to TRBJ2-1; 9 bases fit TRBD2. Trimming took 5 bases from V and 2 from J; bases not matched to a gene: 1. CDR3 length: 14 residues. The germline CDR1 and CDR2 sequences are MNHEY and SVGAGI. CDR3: CASSTSGPYNEQFF. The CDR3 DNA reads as TGTGCCAGCAGTACTAGCGGGCCCTACAATGAGCAGTTCTTC.

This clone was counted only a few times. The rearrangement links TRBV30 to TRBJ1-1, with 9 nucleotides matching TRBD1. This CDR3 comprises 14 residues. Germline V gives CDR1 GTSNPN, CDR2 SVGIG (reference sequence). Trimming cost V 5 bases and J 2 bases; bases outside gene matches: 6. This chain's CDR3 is CAWEPGQGNTEAFF. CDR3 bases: TGTGCCTGGGAACCGGGACAGGGAAACACTGAAGCTTTCTTT.

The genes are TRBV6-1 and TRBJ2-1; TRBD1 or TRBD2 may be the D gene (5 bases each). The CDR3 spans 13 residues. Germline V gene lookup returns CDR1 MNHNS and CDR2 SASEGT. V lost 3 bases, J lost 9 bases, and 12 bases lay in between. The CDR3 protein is CASSDRWDLEQFF. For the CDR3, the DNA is TGTGCCAGCAGTGATCGATGGGACCTTGAGCAGTTCTTC.

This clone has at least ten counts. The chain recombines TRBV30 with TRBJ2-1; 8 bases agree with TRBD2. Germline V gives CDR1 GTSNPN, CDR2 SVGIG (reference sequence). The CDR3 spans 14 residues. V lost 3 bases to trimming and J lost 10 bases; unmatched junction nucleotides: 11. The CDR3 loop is CAWSEAGVEREQFF. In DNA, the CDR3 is TGTGCCTGGAGCGAAGCGGGGGTCGAGAGGGAGCAGTTCTTC.

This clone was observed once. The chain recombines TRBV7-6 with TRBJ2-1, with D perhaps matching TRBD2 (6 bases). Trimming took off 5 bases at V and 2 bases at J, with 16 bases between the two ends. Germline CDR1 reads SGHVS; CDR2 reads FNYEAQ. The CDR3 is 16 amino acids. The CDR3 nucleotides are TGTGCCAGCAGCCTACGCGTAGGGGAGGCCTACAATGAGCAGTTCTTC. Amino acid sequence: CASSLRVGEAYNEQFF.

CDR3 in amino acids: CASSIFGTTSNQPQHF. CDR3 DNA: TGTGCCAGTAGTATTTTTGGGACGACTAGCAATCAGCCCCAGCATTTT. The genes are TRBV19 and TRBJ1-5; possibly TRBD1 for D (5 bases). This CDR3 has 16 residues. Germline V CDR1 and CDR2: LNHDA, SQIVND (reference sequence). The ends were cut back, 3 bases at V and 0 bases at J, with 12 bases in the middle.

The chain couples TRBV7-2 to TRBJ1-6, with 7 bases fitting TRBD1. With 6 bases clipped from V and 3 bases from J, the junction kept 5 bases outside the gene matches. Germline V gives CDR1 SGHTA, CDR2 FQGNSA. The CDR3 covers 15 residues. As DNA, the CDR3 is TGTGCCAGCAGACCGGGACAGCACTATAATTCACCCCTCCACTTT. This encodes CASRPGQHYNSPLHF. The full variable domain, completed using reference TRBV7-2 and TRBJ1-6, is GAGVSQSPSNKVTEKGKDVELRCDPISGHTALYWYRQSLGQGLEFLIYFQGNSAPDKSGLPSDRFSAERTGGSVSTLTIQRTQQEDSAVYLCASRPGQHYNSPLHFGNGTRLTVT.

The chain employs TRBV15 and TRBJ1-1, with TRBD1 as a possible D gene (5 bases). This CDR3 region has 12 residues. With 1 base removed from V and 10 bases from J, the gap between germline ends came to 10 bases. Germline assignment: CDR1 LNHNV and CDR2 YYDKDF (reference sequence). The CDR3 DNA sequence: TGTGCCACCAGCAGAGCTGGGGGGAGAGCTTTCTTT. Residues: CATSRAGGRAFF.

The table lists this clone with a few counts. The CDR3 here is CATSSDSSYEQYF. CDR3 DNA sequence: TGTGCCACCAGCAGCGACTCGTCCTACGAGCAGTACTTC. This sequence joins TRBV15 and TRBJ2-7; unclear D gene. The ends were cut back, 3 bases at V and 1 base at J, with 7 bases in the middle. Germline CDR1 LNHNV, CDR2 YYDKDF (reference sequence). The CDR3 has 13 residues. Full variable domain (rest looked up from reference TRBV15 and TRBJ2-7): DAMVIQNPRYQVTQFGKPVTLSCSQTLNHNVMYWYQQKSSQAPKLLFHYYDKDFNNEADTPDNFQSRRPNTSFCFLDIRSPGLGDTAMYLCATSSDSSYEQYFGPGTRLTVT.

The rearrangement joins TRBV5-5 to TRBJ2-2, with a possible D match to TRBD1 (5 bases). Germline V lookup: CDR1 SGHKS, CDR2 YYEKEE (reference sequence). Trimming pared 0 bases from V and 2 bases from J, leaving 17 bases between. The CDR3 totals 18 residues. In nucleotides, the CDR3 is TGTGCCAGCAGCTTGGTGATGGGGCCATTATCAAACACCGGGGAGCTGTTTTTT. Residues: CASSLVMGPLSNTGELFF.

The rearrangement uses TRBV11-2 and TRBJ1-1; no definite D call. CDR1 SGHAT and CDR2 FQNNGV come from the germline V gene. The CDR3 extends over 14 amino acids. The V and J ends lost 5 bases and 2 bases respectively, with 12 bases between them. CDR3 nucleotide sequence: TGTGCCAGCAGCCTTGTAACAGTAAACACTGAAGCTTTCTTT. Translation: CASSLVTVNTEAFF.

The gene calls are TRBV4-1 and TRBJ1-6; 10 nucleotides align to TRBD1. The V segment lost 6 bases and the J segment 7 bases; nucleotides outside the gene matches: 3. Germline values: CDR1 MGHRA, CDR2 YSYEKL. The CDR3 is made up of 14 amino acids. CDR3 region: CASSRQGANSPLHF. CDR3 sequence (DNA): TGCGCCAGCAGTCGACAGGGGGCAAATTCACCCCTCCACTTT.

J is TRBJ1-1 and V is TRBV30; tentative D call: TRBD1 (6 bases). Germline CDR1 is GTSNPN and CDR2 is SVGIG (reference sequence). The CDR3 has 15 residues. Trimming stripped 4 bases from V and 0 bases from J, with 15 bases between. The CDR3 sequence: CAWTPGHSLNTEAFF. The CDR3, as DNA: TGTGCCTGGACCCCGGGACATAGTTTGAACACTGAAGCTTTCTTT.

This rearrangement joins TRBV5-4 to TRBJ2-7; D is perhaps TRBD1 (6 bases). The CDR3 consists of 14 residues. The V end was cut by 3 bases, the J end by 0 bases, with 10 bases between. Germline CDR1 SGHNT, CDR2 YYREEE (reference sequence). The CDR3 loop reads CASSYRDISYEQYF. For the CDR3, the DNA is TGTGCCAGCAGCTACCGGGACATCTCCTACGAGCAGTACTTC.

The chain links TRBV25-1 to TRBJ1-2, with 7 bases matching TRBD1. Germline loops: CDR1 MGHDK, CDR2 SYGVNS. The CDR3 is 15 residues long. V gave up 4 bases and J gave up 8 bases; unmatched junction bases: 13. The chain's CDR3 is CASSAWKGGAEGYTF. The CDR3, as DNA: TGTGCCAGCAGTGCTTGGAAAGGGGGCGCAGAAGGCTACACCTTC.

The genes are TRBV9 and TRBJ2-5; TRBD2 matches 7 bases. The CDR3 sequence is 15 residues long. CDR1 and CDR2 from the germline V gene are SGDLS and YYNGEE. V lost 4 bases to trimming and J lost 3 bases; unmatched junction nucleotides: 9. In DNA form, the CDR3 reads TGTGCCAGCAGCTCCTCCGGGACTATCAAAGAGACCCAGTACTTC. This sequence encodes CASSSSGTIKETQYF. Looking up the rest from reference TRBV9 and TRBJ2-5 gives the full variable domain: DSGVTQTPKHLITATGQRVTLRCSPRSGDLSVYWYQQSLDQGLQFLIQYYNGEERAKGNILERFSAQQFPDLHSELNLSSLELGDSALYFCASSSSGTIKETQYFGPGTRLLVL.

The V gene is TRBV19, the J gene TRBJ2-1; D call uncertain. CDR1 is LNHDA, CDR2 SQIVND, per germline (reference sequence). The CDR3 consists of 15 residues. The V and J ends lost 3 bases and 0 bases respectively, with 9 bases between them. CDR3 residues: CASSIVQSSYNEQFF. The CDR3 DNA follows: TGTGCCAGTAGTATCGTCCAGAGCTCCTACAATGAGCAGTTCTTC.

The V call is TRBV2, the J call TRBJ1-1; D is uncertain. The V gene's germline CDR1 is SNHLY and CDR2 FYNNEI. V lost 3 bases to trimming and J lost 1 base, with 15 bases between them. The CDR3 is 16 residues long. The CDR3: CASSEQARGGNTEAFF. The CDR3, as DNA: TGTGCCAGCAGTGAGCAGGCCCGAGGTGGGAACACTGAAGCTTTCTTT.

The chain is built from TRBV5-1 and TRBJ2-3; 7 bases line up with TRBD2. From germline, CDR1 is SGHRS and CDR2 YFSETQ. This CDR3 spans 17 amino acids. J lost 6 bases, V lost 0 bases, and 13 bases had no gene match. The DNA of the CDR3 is TGCGCCAGCAGCTTGGGCCCAGGCGGGGGAAACTCCGATACGCAGTATTTT. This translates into CASSLGPGGGNSDTQYF. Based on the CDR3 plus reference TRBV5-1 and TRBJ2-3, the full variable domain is KAGVTQTPRYLIKTRGQQVTLSCSPISGHRSVSWYQQTPGQGLQFLFEYFSETQRNKGNFPGRFSGRQFSNSRSEMNVSTLELGDSALYLCASSLGPGGGNSDTQYFGPGTRLTVL.

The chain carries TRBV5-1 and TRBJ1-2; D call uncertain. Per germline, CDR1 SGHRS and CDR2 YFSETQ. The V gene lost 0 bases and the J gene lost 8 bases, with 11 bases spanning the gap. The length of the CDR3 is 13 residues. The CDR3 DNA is TGCGCCAGCAGCTTGGATCCCCAAGGGGGCTACACCTTC. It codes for CASSLDPQGGYTF.

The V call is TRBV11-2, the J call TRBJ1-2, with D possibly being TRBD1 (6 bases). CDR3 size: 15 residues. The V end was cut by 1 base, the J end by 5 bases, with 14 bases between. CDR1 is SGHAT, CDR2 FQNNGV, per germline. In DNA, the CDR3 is TGTGCCAGCAGCTTAGGTTTGGGGGGCCTATATGGCTACACCTTC. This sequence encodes CASSLGLGGLYGYTF.

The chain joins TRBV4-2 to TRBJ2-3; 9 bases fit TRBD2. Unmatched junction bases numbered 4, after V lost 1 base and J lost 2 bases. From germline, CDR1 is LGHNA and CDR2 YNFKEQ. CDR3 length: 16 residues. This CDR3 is CASSQARTSDTDTQYF. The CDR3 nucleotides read TGTGCCAGCAGCCAAGCTAGGACTAGCGACACAGATACGCAGTATTTT.